These 26 T cell receptor beta chains came from one sample sequenced in a study of blood T cell repertoires in COVID-19. The assay was immunoSEQ multiplex PCR, and TCRdb's table has in-frame clones only and misses some. Here the sample spans approximately 150,000 clones, more than 75% being singletons. Sequenced sample: peripheral blood. The source is a man aged 18 to 29 with COVID-19, enrolled during active disease.

The chain is built from TRBV5-8 and TRBJ2-1; the match to TRBD2 covers 9 bases. The CDR3 contains 13 residues. V lost 4 bases, J lost 7 bases, and 3 bases stayed unmatched. The germline V gene encodes CDR1 SGHTS and CDR2 YDEGEE. CDR3: CASSISGRNEQFF. In nucleotides, the CDR3 is TGTGCCAGCAGCATTAGCGGGAGAAATGAGCAGTTCTTC.

The chain combines TRBV28 with TRBJ2-6; TRBD1 is a possible D gene (6 bases). Germline CDR1 reads MDHEN; CDR2 reads SYDVKM. V shed 7 bases and J shed 0 bases, with 16 bases lying between them. The CDR3 is made up of 17 amino acids. CDR3 region: CASTYWDKSSGANVLTF. CDR3 in DNA: TGTGCCAGCACTTATTGGGACAAAAGCTCTGGGGCCAACGTCCTGACTTTC.

The chain joins TRBV11-3 to TRBJ2-7, with D perhaps matching TRBD1 (5 bases). The germline V gene has CDR1 SGHNT and CDR2 YENEEA. Trimming pared 0 bases from V and 6 bases from J, leaving 12 bases between. The CDR3 is 14 amino acids. DNA of the CDR3: TGTGCCAGCAGCTTAGATCGAACAGGAAGCGAGCAGTACTTC. This sequence encodes CASSLDRTGSEQYF.

Worth noting for this clone: Other DNA sequences from this sample encode an identical CDR3 as well. The genes are TRBV6-5 and TRBJ2-7; 10 positions agree with TRBD1. CDR1 is MNHEY and CDR2 is SVGAGI in the germline V gene. This CDR3 has 13 amino acids. J was trimmed by 5 bases and V by 6 bases; bases with no gene match: 4. CDR3 protein: CASRRQGAHEQYF. The CDR3 nucleotides are TGTGCCAGCAGGAGACAGGGGGCCCACGAGCAGTACTTC.

The chain carries TRBV7-2 and TRBJ2-2, with a weak D call TRBD2 (5 bases). The V gene lost 6 bases and the J gene lost 4 bases, with 18 bases spanning the gap. The germline V gene has CDR1 SGHTA and CDR2 FQGNSA. This CDR3 has 16 amino acids. The CDR3 protein is CASSVSSGLITGELFF. CDR3 DNA sequence: TGTGCCAGCAGTGTCTCGTCAGGACTCATCACCGGGGAGCTGTTTTTT.

The chain carries TRBV28 and TRBJ2-7, with TRBD1 identical over 7 bases. CDR3 length: 14 amino acids. Germline V lookup: CDR1 MDHEN, CDR2 SYDVKM. The junction had 11 bases not matched to a gene; V was cut back by 5 bases and J by 7 bases. CDR3: CASSPSDRAEEQYF. In nucleotides, the CDR3 is TGTGCCAGCAGTCCGAGCGACAGGGCGGAAGAGCAGTACTTC.

The rearrangement joins TRBV6-4 to TRBJ1-5; 8 nucleotides match TRBD1. Per the germline V gene, CDR1 is MRHNA and CDR2 is SNTAGT. Germline trimming cut 0 bases from V and 7 bases from J; bases unmatched to any gene: 11. This CDR3 region has 17 residues. CDR3 sequence (DNA): TGTGCCAGCAGTGACTCGATTTGGGACAGGCCCAACCAGCCCCAGCATTTT. Translated, it gives CASSDSIWDRPNQPQHF.

The chain carries TRBV9 and TRBJ1-5; 7 bases line up with TRBD1. Germline values: CDR1 SGDLS, CDR2 YYNGEE. Trimming at V came to 3 bases and at J to 0 bases, leaving 0 bases not matched to a gene. This CDR3 contains 14 residues. In nucleotides, the CDR3 is TGTGCCAGCAGCGGGGACAGTAGCAATCAGCCCCAGCATTTT. This sequence encodes CASSGDSSNQPQHF.

The chain uses TRBV7-3 and TRBJ2-3; 7 bases fit TRBD2. Trimming at V came to 0 bases and at J to 10 bases, leaving 7 bases not matched to a gene. The CDR3 is 14 amino acids. The germline V gene encodes CDR1 SGHTA and CDR2 FQGTGA. CDR3 sequence reads: CASSLTGGGVPQYF. CDR3 bases: TGTGCCAGCAGCTTAACGGGCGGGGGAGTCCCGCAGTATTTT.

The chain is built from TRBV11-3 and TRBJ2-3; 9 bases are shared with TRBD2. Germline-derived CDR1 and CDR2 are SGHNT and YENEEA. Losses at the gene ends were 4 bases for V and 4 bases for J; bases not matched to a gene: 9. The CDR3 spans 16 residues. This chain's CDR3 is CASSSRAGGSPDTQYF. The CDR3 DNA sequence: TGTGCCAGCAGCTCTCGTGCGGGAGGGTCCCCAGATACGCAGTATTTT.

For the CDR3, the DNA is TGCAGTGCTGGGACAAAATATGAAGCTTTCTTT. Translation gives CSAGTKYEAFF. The J gene is TRBJ1-1, the V gene TRBV20-1; weak D call: TRBD1 (6 bases). Trimming removed 5 bases from V and 7 bases from J, with 11 bases in between. This CDR3 is 11 amino acids long. The germline gives CDR1 DFQATT, CDR2 SNEGSKA (reference sequence).

The chain combines TRBV28 with TRBJ1-1; the D is unclear. The germline V gene has CDR1 MDHEN and CDR2 SYDVKM. The CDR3 contains 18 residues. V lost 2 bases, J lost 2 bases, and 21 bases lay in between. The CDR3 nucleotides read TGTGCCAGCAGTTTAAAGGGCGTACTAGGCTCGGACAACACTGAAGCTTTCTTT. Protein product: CASSLKGVLGSDNTEAFF.

The sample holds a few counts of this clone. V usage is TRBV5-8 and J usage is TRBJ1-1, with D possibly matching TRBD1 (6 bases). Germline loops: CDR1 SGHTS, CDR2 YDEGEE. The CDR3 is made up of 13 amino acids. Trimming removed 5 bases at V and 1 base at J, with 9 bases between. CDR3 amino acids: CASSTGQNTEAFF. CDR3 DNA: TGTGCCAGCAGTACGGGACAGAACACTGAAGCTTTCTTT.

The chain employs TRBV28 and TRBJ1-2; 8 positions match TRBD1. CDR3 size: 16 residues. Trimming took 5 bases from V and 0 from J; bases not matched to a gene: 8. CDR1 is MDHEN and CDR2 is SYDVKM in the germline V gene. CDR3 nucleotide sequence: TGTGCCAGCAGTACGACAGGGGTGCCAGCTAACTATGGCTACACCTTC. Translating it yields CASSTTGVPANYGYTF.

The chain couples TRBV19 to TRBJ2-1; D is possibly TRBD1 (6 bases). Germline V gives CDR1 LNHDA, CDR2 SQIVND (reference sequence). The CDR3 runs 15 residues. Trimming stripped 6 bases from V and 1 base from J, with 13 bases between. CDR3 in DNA: TGTGCCAGTAGGAAAACAGGGCATTCCTACAATGAGCAGTTCTTC. Protein product: CASRKTGHSYNEQFF.

The chain employs TRBV5-1 and TRBJ1-1, with D perhaps TRBD1 (5 bases). This CDR3 has 16 residues. Germline assignment: CDR1 SGHRS and CDR2 YFSETQ. Trimming took 3 bases from V and 3 from J, leaving 18 bases between them. The CDR3, as DNA: TGCGCCAGCAGCTGGGGGGTCGGCAGAAGGGACACTGAAGCTTTCTTT. It translates to CASSWGVGRRDTEAFF.

The J gene is TRBJ2-7, the V gene TRBV11-2; 7 bases map to TRBD2. Germline assignment: CDR1 SGHAT and CDR2 FQNNGV. V shed 0 bases, J shed 7 bases, and the junction held 3 bases outside the gene matches. CDR3 size: 13 residues. The CDR3 is CASSLDPAGEQYF. The CDR3 nucleotides are TGTGCCAGCAGCTTAGACCCAGCGGGGGAGCAGTACTTC. Variable domain in full (rest from reference TRBV11-2 and TRBJ2-7): EAGVAQSPRYKIIEKRQSVAFWCNPISGHATLYWYQQILGQGPKLLIQFQNNGVVDDSQLPKDRFSAERLKGVDSTLKIQPAKLEDSAVYLCASSLDPAGEQYFGPGTRLTVT.

The chain links TRBV28 to TRBJ2-5, with 9 positions matching TRBD2. Germline V gives CDR1 MDHEN, CDR2 SYDVKM. After removal of 3 bases from V and 5 bases from J, the junction contained 1 base not matched to a gene. CDR3 size: 13 residues. CDR3 sequence (DNA): TGTGCCAGCAGTTTGGCGGGGGGGGAGACCCAGTACTTC. This sequence encodes CASSLAGGETQYF. The full variable domain, rest sourced from reference TRBV28 and TRBJ2-5, is DVKVTQSSRYLVKRTGEKVFLECVQDMDHENMFWYRQDPGLGLRLIYFSYDVKMKEKGDIPEGYSVSREKKERFSLILESASTNQTSMYLCASSLAGGETQYFGPGTRLLVL.

This chain connects TRBV24-1 to TRBJ2-2; no firm D call. Trimming removed 5 bases from V and 3 bases from J, with 6 bases in between. Looked up from germline, CDR1 is KGHDR and CDR2 is SFDVKD. This CDR3 spans 13 amino acids. This CDR3 reads CATSGLYTGELFF. CDR3 coding DNA: TGTGCCACCAGTGGACTCTACACCGGGGAGCTGTTTTTT.

The chain carries TRBV13 and TRBJ2-1; D unclear. This CDR3 has 15 amino acids. Germline CDR1 is PRHDT and CDR2 is FYEKMQ (reference sequence). V lost 2 bases and J 0 bases, leaving 8 bases between the germline ends. For the CDR3, the DNA is TGTGCCAGCAGCTTATCCCCCCGCTCCTACAATGAGCAGTTCTTC. Translating it yields CASSLSPRSYNEQFF. Together with reference TRBV13 and TRBJ2-1, the CDR3 gives the full variable domain: AAGVIQSPRHLIKEKRETATLKCYPIPRHDTVYWYQQGPGQDPQFLISFYEKMQSDKGSIPDRFSAQQFSDYHSELNMSSLELGDSALYFCASSLSPRSYNEQFFGPGTRLTVL.

This sequence joins TRBV5-1 and TRBJ2-7, with 7 bases matching TRBD1. Germline V gene lookup returns CDR1 SGHRS and CDR2 YFSETQ. The V gene end was trimmed by 5 bases and the J gene end by 2 bases; junction bases not matched to a gene: 4. The CDR3 length is 13 residues. The CDR3 DNA sequence: TGCGCCAGCAGGGGACAGAACCCCTACGAGCAGTACTTC. It codes for CASRGQNPYEQYF. Filled out from reference TRBV5-1 and TRBJ2-7, the complete variable domain reads KAGVTQTPRYLIKTRGQQVTLSCSPISGHRSVSWYQQTPGQGLQFLFEYFSETQRNKGNFPGRFSGRQFSNSRSEMNVSTLELGDSALYLCASRGQNPYEQYFGPGTRLTVT.

This clone was seen once. V is TRBV29-1 and J is TRBJ2-3; tentative D call: TRBD2 (5 bases). Between the trimmed V and J ends, which lost 4 bases and 2 bases, there was a span of 13 bases. Per the germline V gene, CDR1 is SQVTM and CDR2 is ANQGSEA. CDR3 size: 14 residues. CDR3 nucleotides: TGCAGCGTTGGACTAAGCGGAACCACAGATACGCAGTATTTT. Translating it yields CSVGLSGTTDTQYF.

The chain carries TRBV7-6 and TRBJ1-2; 8 bases map to TRBD1. The ends lost 3 bases at V and 6 bases at J; junction bases unmatched: 18. The CDR3 consists of 18 residues. CDR1 and CDR2 from the germline V gene are SGHVS and FNYEAQ. CDR3 sequence: CASSLAPGTGFVLDGYTF. In nucleotides, the CDR3 is TGTGCCAGCAGCTTGGCCCCTGGGACAGGCTTCGTTTTAGATGGCTACACCTTC.

The genes are TRBV3-1 (or the pseudogene TRBV3-2) and TRBJ1-1; D is uncertain. Trimming took 4 bases from V and 2 from J, leaving 8 bases between them. The CDR3 totals 13 residues. Germline values: CDR1 LGHDT, CDR2 YNNKEL (reference sequence). CDR3 region: CASSPEKNTEAFF. In DNA form, the CDR3 reads TGTGCCAGCAGCCCTGAGAAAAACACTGAAGCTTTCTTT.

This chain uses TRBV6-4 with TRBJ1-5; D might be TRBD1 (5 bases). With 2 bases removed from V and 5 bases from J, the gap between germline ends came to 7 bases. The length of the CDR3 is 13 residues. CDR1 and CDR2 from the germline V gene are MRHNA and SNTAGT. CDR3 nucleotides: TGTGCCAGCAGTGACACGACAGATCAGCCCCAGCATTTT. This gives the protein CASSDTTDQPQHF.

The chain carries TRBV11-2 and TRBJ1-6, with 8 bases fitting TRBD1. Trimming at V came to 3 bases and at J to 9 bases, leaving 4 bases not matched to a gene. CDR3 length: 14 amino acids. Germline V lookup: CDR1 SGHAT, CDR2 FQNNGV. The CDR3 coding sequence is TGTGCCAGCAGCTTGGACAGGGTTGTTTCACCCCTCCACTTT. Its protein is CASSLDRVVSPLHF.